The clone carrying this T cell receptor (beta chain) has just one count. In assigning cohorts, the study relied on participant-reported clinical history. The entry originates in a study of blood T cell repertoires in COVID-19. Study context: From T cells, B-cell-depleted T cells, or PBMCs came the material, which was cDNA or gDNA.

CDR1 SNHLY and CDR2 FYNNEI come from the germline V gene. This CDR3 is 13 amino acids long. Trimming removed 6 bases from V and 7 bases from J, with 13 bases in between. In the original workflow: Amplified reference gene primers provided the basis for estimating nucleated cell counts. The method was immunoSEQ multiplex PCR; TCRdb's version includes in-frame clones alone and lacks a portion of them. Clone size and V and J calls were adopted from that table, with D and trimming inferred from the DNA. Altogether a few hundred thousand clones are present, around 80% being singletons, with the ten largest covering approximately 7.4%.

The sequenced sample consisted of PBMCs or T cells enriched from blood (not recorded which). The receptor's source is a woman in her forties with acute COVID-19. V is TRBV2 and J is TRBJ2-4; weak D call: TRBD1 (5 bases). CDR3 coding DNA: TGTGCCAGCAGCGTTACAAAGGGGAACATTCAGTACTTC. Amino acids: CASSVTKGNIQYF.